This T cell receptor (beta chain) was obtained from a study of blood T cells in healthy people across ages. Sample-barcoded 5' priming and a J-beta primer mix drove a second PCR of about 6 to 12 cycles. TCRdb re-called the 5' RACE reads through MiXCR, storing one row per CDR3 protein. The sample shows 1.5 million to 2 million distinct CDR3 sequences, 28% of them seen only once. This TCR was recovered from a woman between 25 and 40 years old in good health. Sequencing was carried out using blood.

The CDR3 coding sequence is TGTGCCACCTCGACACAGGCTGGGGCCCAGTACTTC. Amino acid sequence: CATSTQAGAQYF. The V gene is TRBV24-1, the J gene TRBJ2-5, with D tentatively TRBD1 (5 bases). This CDR3 is built from 12 residues. CDR1 and CDR2 (germline): KGHDR, SFDVKD. The V end was cut by 9 bases, the J end by 9 bases, with 16 bases between.